The present entry profiles one TCR beta chain with its context. The sample holds many counts of this clonotype. What this receptor recognizes is not known. No base-level quality is on record; no much larger clone is a single base apart. Including the terminal cysteine and phenylalanine, the CDR3 comprises 15 residues. CDR3 DNA is the only sequence kept; it has 45 bases, read in frame from the first base. For this chain, trimming is 10 bases at the V end and 7 bases at the J end, and the number of junction bases without a gene match is 16. The germline V gene supplies CDR1 SNHLY and CDR2 FYNNEI. Receptors were amplified or captured by multiplex PCR. The instrument given in TCRdb is Illumina HiSeq 4000. CDR3 regions were amplified by Arm-PCR with iRepertoire HTBI primers to construct TCR beta libraries. Gel purification was performed on PCR products prior to sequencing. Concerning the study's data processing: Across samples, 60 to 75 TRBV and 13 to 15 TRBJ segments were identified and used for gene usage analysis of CDR3 amino acid clonotypes. Filtered high-quality paired reads were merged into contigs using COPE and FqMerger. BLAST was used to align contigs to IMGT TRBV, TRBD and TRBJ reference genes, and CDR3 was defined according to IMGT. Any clonotype with a frequency above 0.1% was classified as a highly expanded clone. Repertoire diversity was measured by Shannon entropy, and V-J evenness by the Gini coefficient. A clonotype was considered public if more than one individual shared it. Starting from the raw public reads, TCRdb applied fastp trimming at Q25, assembled clones with MiXCR and retained in-frame beta chains. CDR3 protein sequences are deduplicated, and each keeps its most common genes and DNA. The V and J calls come from TCRdb's annotation, not from the publication. Counted in this sample were a few hundred thousand distinct CDR3 sequences; less than 25% of them appeared once. The ten largest clones represent over 25% of the sample.

These data come from a study of regulatory T cells in long-lasting Graves disease (dated by TCRdb to about 2021). Context from the whole study: Persistent Graves' disease was defined as antithyroid drug treatment for over 5 years with persistently positive TSH receptor autoantibodies. Peripheral blood TCR sequencing and RNA sequencing compared persistent Graves' disease patients with newly diagnosed Graves' disease patients. The study was conducted in China and was registered as a clinical trial. A total of some 35 samples underwent TCR sequencing, from some 13 patients with persistent Graves' disease and around 20 patients with newly diagnosed Graves' disease. Persistent Graves' disease patients in the clinical cohort had taken antithyroid drugs for approximately ten years on average. Study-wide conclusions, independent of this receptor: The authors noted that the small sample size was a limitation that may lower accuracy. Only the TCR beta chain was sequenced and analyzed. TRBV28, TRBJ1-2 and TRBJ2-5 were preferentially used in persistent disease, while TRBV20-1 and TRBJ2-1 were favored in newly diagnosed disease. Compared with newly diagnosed patients, persistent Graves' disease patients had lower TCR Shannon entropy and fewer highly expanded clones, which suggests clonal expansion. More public clonotypes were shared among persistent patients (around 2,600) than among newly diagnosed patients (roughly 1,000). The study examined only peripheral blood because the primary lesion, thyroid tissue, could not be accessed.

The sample's time point label is to be understood as: persistent/refractory GD, antithyroid drugs over 5 years with positive TRAb. For both TCR sequencing and RNA sequencing, RNA was extracted from PBMCs in TRIzol. The diagnosis of Graves' disease followed American Thyroid Association guidelines. The patients came from an endocrinology department in Xi'an, China. Each patient gave approximately 10 milliliters of peripheral blood, collected in an EDTA anticoagulant tube. Ficoll Paque Plus density gradient separation was used to isolate PBMCs, and no further T cell sorting was performed. An Agilent 2100 Bioanalyzer and agarose gel were used to check RNA quality, while a NanoDrop 2000 measured RNA concentration.

The source material was peripheral blood mononuclear cells (PBMCs), sampled when the disease was refractory, from a patient treated with antithyroid drugs. Recombination connected TRBV2 to TRBJ2-5, and 9 junctional nucleotides match TRBD2. The TCR sequence derives from a female donor with Graves disease. CDR3 region: CATAPGTSRFGTQYF. The nucleotide sequence reads as follows: TGTGCCACCGCACCCGGGACTAGCCGGTTCGGGACCCAGTACTTC.